These T cell receptor beta chains were read from a single sample in a study of CD8 T cells in Susac syndrome. TCRdb re-called the immunoSEQ multiplex PCR reads through MiXCR, storing one row per CDR3 protein. Of 300,000 to 350,000 distinct CDR3 sequences listed, about 90% are singletons. The sample comprised CD4+ T cells from PBMCs. The receptors were gathered from a human donor with multiple sclerosis. Each CDR3 is given with its conserved first and last residue. D genes are given only for firm matches. For some rows the clone size is stated as once, few or many, or as a class when expanded; others skip it.

CDR3 DNA	CDR3 protein	J gene	V gene	D gene	clone size
TGCGCCAGCAGCCCAACTACTCTTGGCGAAAACATTCAGTACTTC	CASSPTTLGENIQYF	TRBJ2-4	TRBV5-1	NA	NA
TGTGCCAGCAGTTACCCCGGGCGGAAGCAGTTCTTC	CASSYPGRKQFF	TRBJ2-1	TRBV6-2/TRBV6-3	NA	NA
TGCAGTGCCCGGAAGGGACAGTCTCGCCAGCCCCAGCATTTT	CSARKGQSRQPQHF	TRBJ1-5	TRBV20-1	TRBD1	once
TGCGCCAGCAGCGCGGGACCTTCGTCTAATGAAAAACTGTTTTTT	CASSAGPSSNEKLFF	TRBJ1-4	TRBV5-1	NA	NA
TGTGCCAGCAGCGTAGAGGGGGAGGACTTGAATGAGCAGTTCTTC	CASSVEGEDLNEQFF	TRBJ2-1	TRBV9	NA	NA
TGTGCCAGTAGTTCGGGACTAGCAGGGGCAGATACGCAGTATTTT	CASSSGLAGADTQYF	TRBJ2-3	TRBV19	TRBD2	NA
TGCAGCGTTGCAAGTGACAGTCGCGACCAGCCCCAGCATTTT	CSVASDSRDQPQHF	TRBJ1-5	TRBV29-1	NA	NA
TGTGCCAGCTCACCCGGGACAGGGCGGAACACTGAAGCTTTCTTT	CASSPGTGRNTEAFF	TRBJ1-1	TRBV3-1	TRBD1	few
TGCGCCAGCAGCCAATTGGACACTGGAAACACCATATATTTT	CASSQLDTGNTIYF	TRBJ1-3	TRBV4-1	NA	NA
TGTGCCAGCCTTCGGGACAGGACATCCTACGAGCAGTACTTC	CASLRDRTSYEQYF	TRBJ2-7	TRBV2	TRBD1	NA
TGCGCCAGCAGCCCGCCGGGACAGGGGGCGGAAAGGGATACGCAGTATTTT	CASSPPGQGAERDTQYF	TRBJ2-3	TRBV23-1	TRBD1	NA
TGTGCCAGCAGTCCAACAGGGGTAGGACAGCCCCAGCATTTT	CASSPTGVGQPQHF	TRBJ1-5	TRBV25-1	TRBD1	NA
TGTGCCACCAGTCCACAGGGGACCTACGAGCAGTACTTC	CATSPQGTYEQYF	TRBJ2-7	TRBV24-1	TRBD1	NA
TGTGCCAGCGGGGGACTTGAGTTTACGCTTAACACTGAAGCTTTCTTT	CASGGLEFTLNTEAFF	TRBJ1-1	TRBV12-3/TRBV12-4	NA	NA
TGTGCCAGCAGCCTCCATAGCACAGATACGCAGTATTTT	CASSLHSTDTQYF	TRBJ2-3	TRBV3-1	NA	NA
TGCGCCAGCAGCTTGGGTGGACAGGGATACGACTTGAAGGGCTACACCTTC	CASSLGGQGYDLKGYTF	TRBJ1-2	TRBV5-1	TRBD1	NA
TGTGCCACCACTCATACGAACACCGGGGAGCTGTTTTTT	CATTHTNTGELFF	TRBJ2-2	TRBV24-1	NA	NA
TGTGCCAGCAGCCGCATTTTGACAAACTCTGGAAACACCATATATTTT	CASSRILTNSGNTIYF	TRBJ1-3	TRBV11-2	NA	NA
TGTGCCAGCAGTTACAGGGCCACCGGGGAGCTGTTTTTT	CASSYRATGELFF	TRBJ2-2	TRBV6-5	NA	NA
TGTGCCAGCAGCTTATTCCGCACTGAAGCTTTCTTT	CASSLFRTEAFF	TRBJ1-1	TRBV11-2	NA	NA
TGTGCCAGCAGCCCCCCCTCAGGGGTCGTTGCGACCGGGGAGCTGTTTTTT	CASSPPSGVVATGELFF	TRBJ2-2	TRBV7-9	NA	NA
TGTGCCAGCAGCTCGGCGGGCCCCCAAGAGACCCAGTACTTC	CASSSAGPQETQYF	TRBJ2-5	TRBV7-9	NA	NA
TGTGCCGGAGGGGGGTATGAGCAGTTCTTC	CAGGGYEQFF	TRBJ2-1	TRBV2	NA	NA
TGTGCCAGTAGTATAGACAGCCGGGGGTATGGCTACACCTTC	CASSIDSRGYGYTF	TRBJ1-2	TRBV19	NA	NA
TGCAGTGCTAGAGTGAGGGGGGCATACAATGAGCAGTTCTTC	CSARVRGAYNEQFF	TRBJ2-1	TRBV20-1	NA	once
TGTGCCAGCAGTCTTCGTGAAAATGAGCAGTTCTTC	CASSLRENEQFF	TRBJ2-1	TRBV6-2/TRBV6-3	NA	once
TGTGCCAGCAGCTTTGCGCAGGGGTGGATCTACACCTTC	CASSFAQGWIYTF	TRBJ1-2	TRBV5-6	NA	NA
TGTGCCTGGAGTCGACAGTGGCTGGAGACTGAAGCTTTCTTT	CAWSRQWLETEAFF	TRBJ1-1	TRBV30	NA	NA
TGTGCCAGTAGTATTCAAGGGAGCACTGAAGCTTTCTTT	CASSIQGSTEAFF	TRBJ1-1	TRBV19	NA	NA
TGCAGTGCTAGAGATCAGGGGGCTATCTACAATGAGCAGTTCTTC	CSARDQGAIYNEQFF	TRBJ2-1	TRBV20-1	TRBD1	NA
TGCAGCGTTGTAAGGGACAGCAATGAGCAGTTCTTC	CSVVRDSNEQFF	TRBJ2-1	TRBV29-1	TRBD1	NA
TGCGCCAGCAGCTGGAACGGAGATGGGGCCGGGGAGCTGTTTTTT	CASSWNGDGAGELFF	TRBJ2-2	TRBV5-1	NA	NA
TGTGCCAGCAGCTTAGGTCTAGCGGGAGGAAGGGGGGTGCGCAATGAGCAGTTCTTC	CASSLGLAGGRGVRNEQFF	TRBJ2-1	TRBV7-8	TRBD2	NA
TGTGCCAGCAAACAGGGTCTAGAGAATGAGCAGTTCTTC	CASKQGLENEQFF	TRBJ2-1	TRBV6-5	NA	NA
TGTGCCAGCAGCCCGGGACAGGGGATTTCCGGGACTACCAAGGCGGGGTTC	CASSPGQGISGTTKAGF	TRBJ2-7	TRBV28	TRBD1	NA
TGTGCCAGCATTGACACGACGGGTGAAGCTTTCTTT	CASIDTTGEAFF	TRBJ1-1	TRBV6-5	NA	NA
TGCGCCAGCATCCCCTCAGACGGGAACACTGAAGCTTTCTTT	CASIPSDGNTEAFF	TRBJ1-1	TRBV5-1	NA	NA
TGTGCCAGCAGCCCGGGACTCGAGCAGTACTTC	CASSPGLEQYF	TRBJ2-7	TRBV7-8	NA	NA
TGTGCCAGCGAAAGAGACGGTTACAATGAGCAGTTCTTC	CASERDGYNEQFF	TRBJ2-1	TRBV6-2/TRBV6-3	NA	NA
TGCAGTGCTCCTCCTAGAAGGGTCTTAGTGAACACTGAAGCTTTCTTT	CSAPPRRVLVNTEAFF	TRBJ1-1	TRBV20-1	NA	NA
TGTGCCTGCTCGATAGCGGGAGGGCCCGGAGAGACCCAGTACTTC	CACSIAGGPGETQYF	TRBJ2-5	TRBV7-8	TRBD2	NA
TGTGCCAGCAGCCAACCCTCGACAGGGAGAGGCTACACCTTC	CASSQPSTGRGYTF	TRBJ1-2	TRBV3-1	TRBD1	NA
TGTGCTAGCAGCCTTAGACCAACCCGGAACACCGGGGAGCTGTTTTTT	CASSLRPTRNTGELFF	TRBJ2-2	TRBV7-7	NA	NA
TGTGCCAGCAGTGAATCGGCAGGCCGTTACTATGGCTACACCTTC	CASSESAGRYYGYTF	TRBJ1-2	TRBV25-1	NA	NA
TGCAGCGCCAAAGACAGAACGAACACTGAAGCTTTCTTT	CSAKDRTNTEAFF	TRBJ1-1	TRBV29-1	NA	NA
TGCGCCAGCAGCTTGGTAGCGGGGGTAACCTACGAGCAGTACTTC	CASSLVAGVTYEQYF	TRBJ2-7	TRBV5-1	TRBD2	NA
TGTGCCTGGAGTGAGACAGGTCTAAATGAGCAGTTCTTC	CAWSETGLNEQFF	TRBJ2-1	TRBV30	NA	NA
TGTGCCAGCTCACCCCCCCGGGCGGGTGGGGGCGAGCAGTACTTC	CASSPPRAGGGEQYF	TRBJ2-7	TRBV18	NA	NA
TGCGCCAGCAGCCAAGACAGACGCTTTGGGGGGGCCTGGGATACGCAGTATTTT	CASSQDRRFGGAWDTQYF	TRBJ2-3	TRBV4-3	NA	NA